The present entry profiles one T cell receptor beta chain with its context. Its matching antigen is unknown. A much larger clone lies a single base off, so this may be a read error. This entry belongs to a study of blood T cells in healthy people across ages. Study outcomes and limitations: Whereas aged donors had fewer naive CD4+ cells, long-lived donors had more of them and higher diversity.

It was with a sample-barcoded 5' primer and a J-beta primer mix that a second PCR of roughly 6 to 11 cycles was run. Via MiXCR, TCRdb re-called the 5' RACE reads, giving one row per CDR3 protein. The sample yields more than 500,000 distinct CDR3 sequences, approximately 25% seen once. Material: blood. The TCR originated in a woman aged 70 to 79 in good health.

CDR3 protein: CASSYDTGELFF. The CDR3 coding sequence is TGTGCCAGCAGCTACGACACCGGGGAGCTGTTTTTT. This chain joins TRBV6-6 and TRBJ2-2; no clear D. Per germline, CDR1 MNHNY and CDR2 SVGAGI (reference sequence). The CDR3 sequence is 12 residues long. The germline V and J ends were trimmed by 6 bases and 3 bases, with 5 bases remaining between them.